This TCR beta chain stems from a study of shared clonotypes between healthy human individuals (dated by TCRdb to the early 2020s). About the investigation overall: A few men and two women, aged 18 to 49 years, made up the cohort. For each donor, CD4 naive and CD4 memory were each run on three plates, CD8 naive on two plates, and CD8 memory on one plate. Blood TCR repertoires of about five healthy adults were deeply sequenced to estimate repertoire size and the extent of clonotype sharing between individuals. To increase sequencing depth and limit assay-specific biases, different laboratories used diverse techniques to prepare libraries and sequence TCR repertoires. Leukapheresis yielded between about 0.85 and 10 billion PBMCs per donor. What the authors observed across the whole study: Compared with non-shared clonotypes, the clonotypes found in all four sorted-subset donors had higher generation probabilities. The genetic and exposure-history diversity represented was limited by the small number of donors. Pairwise subsampling indicated that sequencing depth was expected to affect the degree of clonotype sharing among donors. Across four donors, roughly 5.1% of naive CD4, roughly 3.5% of naive CD8, approximately 2.5% of memory CD4, and over 0.35% of memory CD8 clonotypes were shared. Incomplete sequencing was indicated by rarefaction of sorted-subset datasets, despite the large sequencing depth. Larger estimated clonotype richness was generally found for naive subsets than for memory subsets. Sampling was restricted to blood, and TCR repertoires in tissue are likely to differ from TCR repertoires in blood.

With regard to this clone: The antigen it binds to is not known. Per-base qualities were not stored, and no clone one base away is much larger.

CDR1 and CDR2 are read off the germline V gene as SQVTM and ANQGSEA. Trimming removed 1 base from V and 13 bases from J, leaving 16 bases between the germline ends. The CDR3 runs 12 amino acids, cysteine and phenylalanine included. The retained sequence is limited to the CDR3, 36 bases, with the frame set at the first base. Using the deep immunoSEQ assay, TCR CDR3 regions were amplified from genomic DNA by multiplex PCR. Genomic DNA extracted from each cell subset was distributed evenly over all wells of several immunoSEQ 96-well plates, and each plate served as one replicate. Each replicate PCR for sorted subsets received about 200 ng genomic DNA, equal to tens of thousands of T cell genomes. Purified libraries were measured with a Qubit 3.0 fluorometer, size-checked on a Bioanalyzer 2100, and measured again with the KAPA Library Quantification kit. Every immunoSEQ 96-well plate was sequenced on a separate single-read 150-cycle Illumina NextSeq 550 flow cell. Turning to the authors' computational methods: The immunoSEQ output contained only junctional sequences without quality scores, so filtering could not match that applied to full-length reads. Sequences were annotated with PyIR, a Python wrapper for IgBLAST v1.9, and V/J genes and CDR3 were assigned using IMGT germline references. Reads were filtered out if the reads had weak V/J assignments (E-value above 1e-6), no CDR3, stop codons, out-of-frame junctions, or ambiguous translated residues. V3J clonotypes were defined by identical inferred V gene, J gene, and CDR3 amino acid sequence. Percentage overlap between repertoires was computed as shared unique clonotypes divided by the size of the smaller repertoire. Richness of each repertoire was evaluated using RTK rarefaction, the Chao1 estimator, and Recon v2.1 estimates of unobserved clonotypes. Generation probabilities for all TCRbeta clonotypes obtained by the gDNA method from a handful of donors were computed using OLGA. Held by TCRdb, this immuneACCESS table contains in-frame sequences only and omits some clones. Under half of the omission traces to an unresolved V gene where checked; the cause of the rest is unknown. The V and J calls and clone size come from that table; D and trimming were worked out from the DNA. Recorded for this sample are some 2,100,000 clones; approximately 95% of them occurred a single time. 0.13% of the sample belongs to the ten largest clones.

Healthy HIV-negative adults with no recently reported acute infections or vaccinations were included as donors. Every donor was a Caucasian adult living in Nashville, Tennessee, USA. CD4+ T cells were enriched through magnetic negative selection, after which naive cells were positively selected on CD45RA and the remaining negative fraction served as the memory subset. Blood was obtained by leukapheresis, after which PBMCs were separated by Ficoll-Histopaque density gradient centrifugation and cryopreserved in liquid nitrogen vapor phase. Analytical flow cytometry was used to check the purity and quantity of every magnetically sorted T cell population. From each sorted fraction, genomic DNA was isolated and quantified by UV absorbance on a Nanodrop 2000c.

What was sequenced was naive CD4+ T cells sorted from blood. The sample's cell subset or site label, in plain terms: CD45RA+ positively selected. This receptor was obtained from a man in his late teens or twenties in good health. This chain is built from TRBV29-1 and TRBJ1-2, with the D segment identity uncertain. The bases read TGCAGCGTTGAAGTCCCAGGAAGAGGAACCACCTTC. It translates to CSVEVPGRGTTF.